Sequencing of this T cell receptor beta chain was carried out in a study of T cell changes during pregnancy in multiple sclerosis. The CDR3 covers 12 residues. Germline CDR1 reads GTSNPN; CDR2 reads SVGIG (reference sequence). With 2 bases removed from V and 1 base from J, the gap between germline ends came to 5 bases. Profiled with immunoSEQ multiplex PCR; TCRdb holds only in-frame clones, not every one. The repertoire includes approximately 66,000 clones, about 91% of them detected once, and roughly 5% sits in the top ten. This clone has a single count. The clonotype comes from a female donor with multiple sclerosis, enrolled in a pregnancy study. The sample was CD8+ T cells from peripheral blood mononuclear cells, taken before pregnancy. The chain employs TRBV30 and TRBJ2-5; no clear D. In DNA form, the CDR3 reads TGTGCCTGGAGTCTCAGCCAAGAGACCCAGTACTTC. This gives the protein CAWSLSQETQYF.